This T cell receptor (beta chain) came from a study of shared clonotypes between healthy human individuals. Findings and limits, study-wide: Memory subsets generally showed smaller estimated richness than naive subsets did.

Points on this clone: Antigen unknown.

Germline lookup yields CDR1 MNHEY and CDR2 SMNVEV (reference sequence). Trimming removed 5 bases at V and 4 bases at J, with 9 bases between. CDR3 length equals 12 residues. In the naive CD8 group, cells lacked CD45RO and were positively selected for CCR7, so terminally differentiated effector memory CD45RA+ cells were left out. An even split of each subset's genomic DNA across several immunoSEQ plates was performed. Sequenced by immunoSEQ multiplex PCR; TCRdb stores in-frame clones only, minus some. The sample consists of 760,000 or so clones, 95% to 97% of them appearing once. Sample: naive CD8+ T cells sorted from blood. The receptor was derived from a young man in good health. The chain links TRBV27 to TRBJ2-7; D is possibly TRBD1 (5 bases). In DNA form, the CDR3 reads TGTGCCAGCAGTCCAAAGGGGTACGAGCAGTACTTC. Translated, it gives CASSPKGYEQYF.